Here is one T cell receptor beta chain with its context. Libraries were prepared by immunoSEQ multiplex PCR; TCRdb keeps only in-frame clonotypes and omits some of them. The data show 300,000 to 450,000 clones, approximately 90% seen once. The source of the sample is a study of blood T cell repertoires in COVID-19. V gave up 5 bases and J gave up 4 bases; unmatched junction bases: 4. Germline CDR1 and CDR2: SGHAT and FQNNGV. This CDR3 region has 15 residues. Input material: peripheral blood. J is TRBJ2-6 and V is TRBV11-2; 8 bases fit TRBD1. The TCR comes from a woman in her fifties or sixties with COVID-19, enrolled during active disease. CDR3 nucleotide sequence: TGTGCCAGCAGCCCTCAGGGGGCCGGGGCCAACGTCCTGACTTTC. Translating gives CASSPQGAGANVLTF. The full variable domain, its missing parts supplied by reference TRBV11-2 and TRBJ2-6, is EAGVAQSPRYKIIEKRQSVAFWCNPISGHATLYWYQQILGQGPKLLIQFQNNGVVDDSQLPKDRFSAERLKGVDSTLKIQPAKLEDSAVYLCASSPQGAGANVLTFGAGSRLTVL.